This note documents a single T cell receptor (beta chain) sequence. As yet, its antigen is unknown. From the 5' RACE reads, TCRdb lists one entry per CDR3 protein and no DNA. Reported are 300,000 to 500,000 distinct CDR3 sequences; the ten largest clones contain around a tenth. The record originates from a study of T cells expressing NK-cell markers. Study details: Sorted CD3+CD56+NKG2C+, CD3+CD56+NKG2C- and CD3+CD56-NKG2C+ T cells supplied TCR beta repertoires. HCMV seropositivity characterized most of the eight sequenced donors, and seronegativity one. General observations from the study: For a handful of donors, these clonotypes were likewise the leading ones in the CD3+CD56-NKG2C+ fraction. Of the CD8+ T cells in about 6 donors, roughly 1.0-7.5% belonged to dominant NKG2C+ clonotypes.

This CDR3 is 16 amino acids long. Germline V lookup: CDR1 SGHRS, CDR2 YFSETQ. The sequencing input was blood T cells: a sorted CD56 or NKG2C T cell subset, CD4+ or CD8+ T cells, or bulk PBMC T cells (not recorded which). The sequence derives from a woman aged 50 to 60 in good health. The chain uses TRBV5-1 and TRBJ2-3. The CDR3 spells CASSLVGGESTDTQYF. The full variable domain, completed using reference TRBV5-1 and TRBJ2-3, is KAGVTQTPRYLIKTRGQQVTLSCSPISGHRSVSWYQQTPGQGLQFLFEYFSETQRNKGNFPGRFSGRQFSNSRSEMNVSTLELGDSALYLCASSLVGGESTDTQYFGPGTRLTVL.